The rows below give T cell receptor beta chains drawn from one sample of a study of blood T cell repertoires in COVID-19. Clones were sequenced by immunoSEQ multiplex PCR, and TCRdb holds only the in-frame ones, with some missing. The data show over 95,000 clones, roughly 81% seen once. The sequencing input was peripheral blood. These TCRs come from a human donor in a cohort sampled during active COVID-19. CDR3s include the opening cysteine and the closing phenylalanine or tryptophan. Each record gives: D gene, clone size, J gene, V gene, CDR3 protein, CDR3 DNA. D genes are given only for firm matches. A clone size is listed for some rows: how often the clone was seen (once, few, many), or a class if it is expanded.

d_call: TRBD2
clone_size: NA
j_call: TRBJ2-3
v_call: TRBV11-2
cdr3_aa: CASSLHGTTHATDTQYF
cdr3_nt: TGTGCCAGCAGCTTGCACGGGACTACCCACGCCACAGATACGCAGTATTTT

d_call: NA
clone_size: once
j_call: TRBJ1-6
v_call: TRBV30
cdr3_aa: CAWSLSLRDSPLHF
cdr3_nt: TGTGCCTGGAGCCTCTCCCTGAGGGATTCACCCCTCCACTTT

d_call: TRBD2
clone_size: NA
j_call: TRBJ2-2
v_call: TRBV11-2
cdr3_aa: CASSHGTSGGDGELFF
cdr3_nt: TGTGCCAGCAGCCACGGGACTAGCGGGGGGGACGGGGAGCTGTTTTTT

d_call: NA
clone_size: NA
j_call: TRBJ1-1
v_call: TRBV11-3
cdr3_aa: CASSLGQALMNTEAFF
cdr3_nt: TGTGCCAGCAGCTTAGGACAGGCCCTCATGAACACTGAAGCTTTCTTT

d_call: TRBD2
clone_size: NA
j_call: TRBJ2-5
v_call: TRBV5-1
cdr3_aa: CASSVLAGDQETQYF
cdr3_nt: TGCGCCAGCAGTGTGCTAGCGGGGGACCAAGAGACCCAGTACTTC

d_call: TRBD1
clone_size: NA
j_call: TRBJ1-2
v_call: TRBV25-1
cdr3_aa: CASSEPQGALVDGYTF
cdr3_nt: TGTGCCAGCAGTGAACCCCAGGGGGCGCTTGTTGATGGCTACACCTTC

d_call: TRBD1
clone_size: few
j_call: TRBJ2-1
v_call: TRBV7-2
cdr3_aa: CASSLGQGRGLIFF
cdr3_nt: TGTGCCAGCAGCCTGGGACAGGGGAGGGGATTGATATTCTTC

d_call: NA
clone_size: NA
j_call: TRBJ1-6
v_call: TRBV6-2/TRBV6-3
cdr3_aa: CASSRRSSNSPLHF
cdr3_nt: TGTGCCAGCAGCAGACGGAGTTCGAATTCACCCCTCCACTTT

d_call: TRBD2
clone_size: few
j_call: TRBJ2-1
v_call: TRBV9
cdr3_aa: CASSVAAGDYNEQFF
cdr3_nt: TGTGCCAGCAGCGTAGCAGCGGGGGATTACAATGAGCAGTTCTTC

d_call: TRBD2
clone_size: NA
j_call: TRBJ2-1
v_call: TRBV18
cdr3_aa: CASSPLAGSYNEQFF
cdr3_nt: TGTGCCAGCTCACCACTAGCGGGATCGTACAATGAGCAGTTCTTC

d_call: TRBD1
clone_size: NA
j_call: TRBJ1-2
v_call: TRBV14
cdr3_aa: CASSQGLAGGRSYTF
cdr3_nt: TGTGCCAGCAGCCAAGGTCTGGCAGGGGGCAGGAGCTACACCTTC

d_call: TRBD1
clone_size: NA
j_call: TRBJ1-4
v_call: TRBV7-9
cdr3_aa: CASSERGQVEKLFF
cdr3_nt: TGTGCCAGCAGCGAAAGAGGACAGGTTGAAAAACTGTTTTTT

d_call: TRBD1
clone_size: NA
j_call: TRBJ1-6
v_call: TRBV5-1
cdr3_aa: CASQGEGQGNSPLHF
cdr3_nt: TGCGCCAGCCAGGGGGAGGGACAGGGAAATTCACCCCTCCACTTT

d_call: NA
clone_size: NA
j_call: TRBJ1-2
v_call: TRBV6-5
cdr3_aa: CASSPDRFNGYTF
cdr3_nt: TGTGCCAGCAGTCCAGACAGGTTCAATGGCTACACCTTC

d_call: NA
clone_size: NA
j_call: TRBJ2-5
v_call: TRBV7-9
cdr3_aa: CASSSGLGGETQYF
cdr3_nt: TGTGCCAGCAGCTCGGGACTGGGAGGAGAGACCCAGTACTTC

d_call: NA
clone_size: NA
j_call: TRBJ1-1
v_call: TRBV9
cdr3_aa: CASSVATGNTEAFF
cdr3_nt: TGTGCCAGCAGCGTAGCTACGGGAAACACTGAAGCTTTCTTT

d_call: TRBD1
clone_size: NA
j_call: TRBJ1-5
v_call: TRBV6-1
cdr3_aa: CASSDPGQGGWNQPQHF
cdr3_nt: TGTGCCAGCAGTGATCCGGGACAGGGGGGGTGGAATCAGCCCCAGCATTTT

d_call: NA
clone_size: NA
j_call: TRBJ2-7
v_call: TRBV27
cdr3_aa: CASSAKKTGNYEQYF
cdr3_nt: TGTGCCAGCAGTGCGAAAAAGACGGGTAACTACGAGCAGTACTTC

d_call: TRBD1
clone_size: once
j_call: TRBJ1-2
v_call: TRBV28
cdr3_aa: CASSVQPGGSIYGYTF
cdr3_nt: TGTGCCAGCAGTGTCCAGCCAGGGGGTTCCATATATGGCTACACCTTC

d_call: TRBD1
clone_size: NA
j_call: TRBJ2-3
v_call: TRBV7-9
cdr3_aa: CASSSQTGGGTDTQYF
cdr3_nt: TGTGCCAGCAGCTCTCAGACAGGGGGCGGCACAGATACGCAGTATTTT

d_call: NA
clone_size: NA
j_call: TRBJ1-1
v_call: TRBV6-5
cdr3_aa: CASSLWTEMNTEAFF
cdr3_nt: TGTGCCAGCAGCCTCTGGACAGAGATGAACACTGAAGCTTTCTTT

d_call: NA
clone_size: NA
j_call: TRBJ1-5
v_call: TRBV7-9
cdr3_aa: CASRGANQPQHF
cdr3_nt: TGTGCTTCACGGGGGGCCAATCAGCCCCAGCATTTT

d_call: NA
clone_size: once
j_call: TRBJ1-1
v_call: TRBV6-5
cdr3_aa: CATTRETGSYTEAFF
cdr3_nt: TGTGCCACCACCCGGGAAACAGGGTCGTACACTGAAGCTTTCTTT

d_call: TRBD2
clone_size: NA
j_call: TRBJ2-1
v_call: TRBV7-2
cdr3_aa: CASSSTRSGRGNEQFF
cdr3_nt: TGTGCCAGCAGCTCCACCCGTAGCGGGAGAGGGAATGAGCAGTTCTTC

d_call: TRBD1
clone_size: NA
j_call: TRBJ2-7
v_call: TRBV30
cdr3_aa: CAWSGQGFSYEQYF
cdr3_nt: TGTGCCTGGAGTGGACAGGGATTCTCCTACGAGCAGTACTTC

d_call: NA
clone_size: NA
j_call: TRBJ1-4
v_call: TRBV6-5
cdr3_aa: CASSRGFGTNEKLFF
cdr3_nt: TGTGCCAGCAGTAGGGGGTTCGGAACTAATGAAAAACTGTTTTTT

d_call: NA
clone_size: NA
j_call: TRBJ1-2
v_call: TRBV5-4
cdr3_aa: CASSLKGRDYGYTF
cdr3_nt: TGTGCCAGCAGCTTGAAAGGCAGGGACTATGGCTACACCTTC

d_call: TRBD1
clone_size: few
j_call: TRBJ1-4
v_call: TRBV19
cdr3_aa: CASSPRSQGGGEKLFF
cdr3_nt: TGTGCCAGTAGTCCCCGAAGCCAGGGGGGCGGTGAAAAACTGTTTTTT

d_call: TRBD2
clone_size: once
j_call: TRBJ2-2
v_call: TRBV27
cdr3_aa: CASRSGKGLAGFINTGELFF
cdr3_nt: TGTGCCAGTAGGAGCGGGAAAGGACTAGCGGGATTTATAAACACCGGGGAGCTGTTTTTT